Sequencing of this TCR beta chain was carried out in a study of T-cell memory formation after mild COVID-19. This clonotype came up a few times. In germline, CDR1 is LGHNT, CDR2 FRNRAP. V lost 0 bases to trimming and J lost 0 bases, with 10 bases between them. CDR3 length equals 16 residues. TCRdb re-analysed the 5' RACE reads in MiXCR, keeping a single row per CDR3 protein. The sample has around 90,000 distinct CDR3 sequences, approximately 15% seen once. Source material: PBMCs or a T cell subset sorted from them (not recorded which). The clonotype originates from a man aged 18 to 29 who had mild COVID-19 (a few samples of this study predate the infection). Cell type and time point are not known. The chain links TRBV12-5 to TRBJ2-3; either TRBD1 or TRBD2 may supply D (5 bases each). The CDR3 coding sequence is TGTGCTAGTGGTTTGGTAGGGGAGACTAGCACAGATACGCAGTATTTT. As protein: CASGLVGETSTDTQYF.